The clone carrying this TCR beta chain was counted at least ten times. The authors extracted total RNA from unfractionated whole blood. Per the germline V gene, CDR1 is DFQATT and CDR2 is SNEGSKA (reference sequence). Trimming took off 6 bases at V and 1 base at J, with 11 bases between the two ends. The CDR3 sequence is 13 residues long. This specimen comes from a study of human T cells and chemical hapten exposure. From the 5' RACE reads, TCRdb called clonotypes with MiXCR, one entry per CDR3 protein. The table records 81,000 or so distinct CDR3 sequences, about 8% of them present only once. The receptor's source is a male donor in good health. The genes are TRBV20-1 and TRBJ2-3; D possibly corresponds to TRBD2 (6 bases). CDR3 region: CSASVAGTDTQYF. In DNA form, the CDR3 reads TGCAGTGCCTCAGTAGCGGGCACAGATACGCAGTATTTT.